This T cell receptor (beta chain) was captured by sequencing in a study of shared clonotypes between healthy human individuals. Overall study results and limits: Against clonotypes common to all four donors, non-shared ones had lower generation probabilities.

CDR1 and CDR2 from the germline V gene are MRHNA and SNTAGT. The CDR3 is made up of 14 amino acids. Trimming at V came to 5 bases and at J to 8 bases, leaving 5 bases not matched to a gene. Repertoires were generated with immunoSEQ multiplex PCR, while TCRdb's copy carries only in-frame clones and drops some. Among about 2 million clones, over 85% were seen once, and the ten largest hold more than 0.95%. About this clone itself: The antigen remains unidentified.

Naivety among CD8 cells was defined by CD45RO negativity and positive CCR7 selection, thereby excluding terminally differentiated effector memory CD45RA+ cells. The TCR sequence derives from a young man in good health. Material for sequencing was naive CD8+ T cells sorted from blood. The V and J genes are TRBV6-4 and TRBJ2-1, with 11 bases identical to TRBD1. In DNA, the CDR3 is TGTGCCAGCAGTCCCGGGACAGGGGGATATGAGCAGTTCTTC. Protein product: CASSPGTGGYEQFF.